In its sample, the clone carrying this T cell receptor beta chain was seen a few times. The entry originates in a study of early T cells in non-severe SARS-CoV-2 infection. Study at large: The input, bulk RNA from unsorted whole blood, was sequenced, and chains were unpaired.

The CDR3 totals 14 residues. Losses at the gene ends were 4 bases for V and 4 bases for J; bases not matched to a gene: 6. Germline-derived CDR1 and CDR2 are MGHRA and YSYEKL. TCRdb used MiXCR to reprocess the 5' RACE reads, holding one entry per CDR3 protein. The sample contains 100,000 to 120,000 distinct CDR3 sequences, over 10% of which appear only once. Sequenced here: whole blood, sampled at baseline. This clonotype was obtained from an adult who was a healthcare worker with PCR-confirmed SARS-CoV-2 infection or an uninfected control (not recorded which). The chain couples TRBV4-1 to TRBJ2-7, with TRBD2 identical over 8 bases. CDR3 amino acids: CASSRERERYEQYF. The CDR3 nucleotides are TGCGCCAGCAGCCGTGAGCGGGAGAGGTACGAGCAGTACTTC.